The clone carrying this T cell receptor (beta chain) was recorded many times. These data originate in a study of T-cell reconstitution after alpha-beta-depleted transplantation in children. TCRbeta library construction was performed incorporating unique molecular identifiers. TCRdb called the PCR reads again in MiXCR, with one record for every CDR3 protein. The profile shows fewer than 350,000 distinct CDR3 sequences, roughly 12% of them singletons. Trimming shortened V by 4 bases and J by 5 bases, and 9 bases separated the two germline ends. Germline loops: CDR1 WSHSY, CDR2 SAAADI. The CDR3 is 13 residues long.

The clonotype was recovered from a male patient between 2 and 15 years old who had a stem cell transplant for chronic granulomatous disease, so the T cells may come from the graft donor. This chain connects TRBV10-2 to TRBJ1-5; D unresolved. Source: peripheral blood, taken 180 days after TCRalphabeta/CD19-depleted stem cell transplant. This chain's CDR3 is CASSVQFDQPQHF. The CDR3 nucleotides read TGCGCCAGCAGTGTTCAGTTCGATCAGCCCCAGCATTTT.